The sequence of this T cell receptor (beta chain) was determined in a study of cytomegalovirus exposure and HLA in healthy donors. In the study overall: Clustering assigned about 79% of the approximately 400 genotyped donors to the Caucasian-associated ancestry cluster.

Germline lookup yields CDR1 LNHDA and CDR2 SQIVND (reference sequence). The CDR3 has 14 amino acids. Trimming removed 5 bases from V and 5 bases from J; junction bases left unmatched: 5. General study results and limits: Rarity marked most TCR sequences, yet some public TCRs occurred in many donors. Cytomegalovirus association was assigned to about 150 TCR beta chains. Judged likely to be a sequencing artifact was a cluster of highly shared sequence variants.

There are many counts of this clone. Its specificity is unknown. The study ran its PCR with 60 Vbeta and 13 Jbeta primers. The repertoire was sequenced with immunoSEQ multiplex PCR; TCRdb's copy has only in-frame clones and lacks some. Found here are more than 200,000 clones, around 79% of them singletons; the top ten hold around 1.8%. J is TRBJ1-1 and V is TRBV19, with 10 bases that match TRBD1. The origin of this receptor is a man between 18 and 29 years old in good health and CMV-seronegative. The sequencing input was PBMCs. The CDR3 sequence: CASSFGQGGTEAFF. Written as DNA, the CDR3 is TGTGCCAGTAGTTTCGGACAGGGGGGTACTGAAGCTTTCTTT.